Listed below are T cell receptor beta chains from one sample, sequenced in a study of cytomegalovirus exposure and HLA in healthy donors. Assay used: immunoSEQ multiplex PCR; TCRdb lists only in-frame clones, some missing. The sample consists of more than 110,000 clones, 73% of them appearing once. Material: PBMCs. The origin of the receptors is a woman aged 40-49 years in good health and CMV-seronegative. The CDR3 runs from the conserved cysteine through the conserved F or W. Each record gives: J gene, clone size, V gene, CDR3 protein. Clone size, where shown, is once, few, many, or a class for clones that have expanded.

>TRBJ1-4|-|TRBV5-6
CASSLGQGFTTNEKLFF
>TRBJ1-3|-|TRBV19
CASRPWQGALGNTIYF
>TRBJ2-7|-|TRBV2
CASSRGPPDSYEQYF
>TRBJ1-4|-|TRBV18
CASSPSNEKLFF
>TRBJ1-3|-|TRBV9
CASSVSTGNTIYF
>TRBJ1-1|-|TRBV4-2
CASSRTDRADATEAFF
>TRBJ1-2|few|TRBV4-3
CASSQDQSTGFANYGYTF
>TRBJ1-1|many|TRBV13
CASSAGRMNTEAFF
>TRBJ1-3|-|TRBV11-2
CASSPFSGLAGNTIYF
>TRBJ2-2|-|TRBV10-3
CAISETGVIGRGGLTGELFF
>-|-|TRBV29-1
CAGRQATGEQYF
>TRBJ2-5|-|TRBV9
CASSTGGSPQETQYF
>TRBJ2-5|once|TRBV4-1
CASSHFQRGGVEETQYF
>TRBJ1-4|-|TRBV5-4
CASSPAGTESNEKLFF
>TRBJ2-7|few|TRBV6-1
CASRLGSRTYEQYF
>TRBJ1-1|-|TRBV28
CASSPTGGRTEAFF
>TRBJ1-1|once|TRBV6-5
CASSPSTGEAFF
>TRBJ2-1|-|TRBV11-3
CASSLGSRVHYNEQFF
>TRBJ2-3|-|TRBV25-1
CASRNSGAAPDTQYF
>TRBJ1-5|-|TRBV4-3
CASSQDLGAVNQPQHF
>TRBJ1-1|few|TRBV25-1
CASSDRVGTEAFF
>TRBJ1-1|once|TRBV27
CASKPREGVAFF
>TRBJ1-1|-|TRBV6-1
CASSEAGELNTEAFF
>TRBJ2-2|few|TRBV6-1
CASRNSANTGELFF
>TRBJ1-2|-|TRBV19
CASSIGNVEFYGYTF
>TRBJ2-5|-|TRBV4-1
CASSQEVGTVRETQYF
>TRBJ1-1|-|TRBV28
CASSPWEGWNTEAFF
>TRBJ1-1|few|TRBV6-5
CASSKGALDTEAFF
>TRBJ1-1|-|TRBV6-5
CASSLRDRRRAFF
>TRBJ1-2|-|TRBV28
CASSLRGYGYTF
>TRBJ2-1|-|TRBV19
CASSIAASGGSYNEQFF
>TRBJ1-5|-|TRBV28
CASRPLTGPFGPQHF
>TRBJ1-2|-|TRBV18
CASSRKTGSKGYTF
>TRBJ2-5|few|TRBV4-1
CASSQPGQGKTQYF
>TRBJ2-2|-|TRBV27
CASSLSATGVSGELFF
>TRBJ1-1|-|TRBV5-5
CASSTGYAEAFF
>TRBJ1-2|-|TRBV29-1
CSVLDGGYGYTF
>TRBJ1-2|-|TRBV2
CASSPPPTVYGYTF
>TRBJ1-4|-|TRBV19
CASSSWDRGNEKLFF
>TRBJ1-1|-|TRBV9
CASSPGQGGEAFF
>TRBJ1-1|-|TRBV6-5
CASSYQGYRNTEAFF
>TRBJ1-1|-|TRBV7-2
CASSWGTGRAEAFF
>TRBJ2-5|-|TRBV4-1
CASSQDPGVAQYF
>TRBJ2-3|-|TRBV7-9
CASSTPPDRVPDTQYF
>TRBJ2-5|-|TRBV28
CASSLSIAGEVAETQYF
>TRBJ1-2|-|TRBV2
CASSELIRPFGTVEDGYTF
>TRBJ1-2|-|TRBV5-1
CASSFSGDGYTF
>TRBJ2-1|-|TRBV27
CASTGLSIANEQFF
>TRBJ1-2|-|TRBV18
CASSPAEQGNGYTF
>TRBJ1-6|-|TRBV4-1
CASSHFLTGSNSPLHF
>TRBJ1-5|-|TRBV19
CASSIENRALDQPQHF
>TRBJ2-1|-|TRBV6-1
CASNEGSRNEQFF
>TRBJ2-7|-|TRBV15
CATSRGGSYEQYF
>TRBJ2-1|-|TRBV5-1
CASSLDGYNEQFF
>TRBJ1-1|-|TRBV7-6
CASSLGANTEAFF
>TRBJ2-7|-|TRBV4-1
CASSETPGQGTYEQYF
>TRBJ1-5|-|TRBV28
CASSPSGGPQHF